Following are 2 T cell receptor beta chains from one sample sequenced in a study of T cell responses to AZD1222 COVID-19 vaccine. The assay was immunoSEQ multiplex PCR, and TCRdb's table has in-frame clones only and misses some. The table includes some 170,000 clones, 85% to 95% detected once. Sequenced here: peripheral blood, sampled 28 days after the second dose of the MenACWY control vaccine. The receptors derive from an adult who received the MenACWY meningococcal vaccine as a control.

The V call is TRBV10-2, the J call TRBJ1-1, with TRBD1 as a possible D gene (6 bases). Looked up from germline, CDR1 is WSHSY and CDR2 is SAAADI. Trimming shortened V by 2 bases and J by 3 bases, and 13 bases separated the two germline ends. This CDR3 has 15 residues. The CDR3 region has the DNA TGCGCCAGCAGTGAGAGGCAGGGGTCGGACACTGAAGCTTTCTTT. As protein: CASSERQGSDTEAFF.

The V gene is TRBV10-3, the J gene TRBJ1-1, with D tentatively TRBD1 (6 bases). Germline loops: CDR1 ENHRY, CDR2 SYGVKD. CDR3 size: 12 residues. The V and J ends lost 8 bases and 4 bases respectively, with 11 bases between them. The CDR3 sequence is CAIARGGTEAFF. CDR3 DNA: TGTGCCATCGCCAGGGGCGGCACTGAAGCTTTCTTT.